The clone carrying this T cell receptor (beta chain) has a single count. Treatment in this sample: randomized to nivolumab then ipilimumab (arm A) or the reverse (arm B). Sorted cells were live CD3+CD8+, lacking CD19 and CD56, from PBMCs. These data are taken from a study of sequential checkpoint blockade in melanoma. Background on the study: Arm A got nivolumab then ipilimumab; arm B the reverse, 1:1.

Using immunoSEQ multiplex PCR, the repertoire was profiled, and TCRdb retains in-frame clones only, with some absent. The sample has roughly 11,000 clones; roughly 73% are singletons. The length of the CDR3 is 12 residues. The ends were cut back, 7 bases at V and 1 base at J, with 7 bases in the middle. Germline CDR1 reads MNHNS; CDR2 reads SASEGT. The receptor was isolated from a human donor with melanoma. V and J are TRBV6-1 and TRBJ1-1, with D hard to call. The source was CD8+ T cells sorted from blood (inferred from file names), collected from a patient given nivolumab and ipilimumab in sequence. The CDR3 here is CASKDWNTEAFF. The CDR3 DNA is TGTGCCAGCAAGGACTGGAACACTGAAGCTTTCTTT.